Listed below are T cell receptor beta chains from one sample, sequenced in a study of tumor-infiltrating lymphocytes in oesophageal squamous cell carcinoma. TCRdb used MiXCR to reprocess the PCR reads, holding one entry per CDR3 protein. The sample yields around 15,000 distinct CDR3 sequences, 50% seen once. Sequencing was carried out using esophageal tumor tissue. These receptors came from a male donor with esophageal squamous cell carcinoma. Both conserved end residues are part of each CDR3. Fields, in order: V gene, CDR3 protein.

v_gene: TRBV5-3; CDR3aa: CASTIGLAGRYEQYF
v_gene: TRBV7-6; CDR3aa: CASSLGQNTGELFF
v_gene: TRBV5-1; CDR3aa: CASSLWDRQETQYF
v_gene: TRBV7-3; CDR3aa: CASSLTGYSGYTF
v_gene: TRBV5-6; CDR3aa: CASSSGTSGYEQYF
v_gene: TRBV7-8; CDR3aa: CASSLRGTGINNEQFF
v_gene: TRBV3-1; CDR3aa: CASSQRSGVGEQYF
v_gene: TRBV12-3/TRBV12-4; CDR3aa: CASSFPGAMDAGANVLTF
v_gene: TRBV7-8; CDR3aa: CGTGSGNTIYF
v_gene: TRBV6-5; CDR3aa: CASSDFLGRAVEQYF
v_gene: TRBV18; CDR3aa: CASSPRDKENTGELFF
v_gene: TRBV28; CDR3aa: CASTFSGRAGADTQYF
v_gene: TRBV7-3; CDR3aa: CASSGSGGVFDTQYF
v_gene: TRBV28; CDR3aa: CASGRDSSGNTIYF
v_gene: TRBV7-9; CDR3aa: CASSPRGGPNTEAFF
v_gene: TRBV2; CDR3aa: CASRDGQGQMTQYF
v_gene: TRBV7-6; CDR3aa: CASSLRRGDSLGYNEQFF
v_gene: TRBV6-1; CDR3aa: CASRADRVKTEAFF
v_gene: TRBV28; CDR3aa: CASSPNGHQPQHF
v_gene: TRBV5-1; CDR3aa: CASSLLGTGNTGELFF
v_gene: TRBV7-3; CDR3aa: CASSQGQGAYNEQFF